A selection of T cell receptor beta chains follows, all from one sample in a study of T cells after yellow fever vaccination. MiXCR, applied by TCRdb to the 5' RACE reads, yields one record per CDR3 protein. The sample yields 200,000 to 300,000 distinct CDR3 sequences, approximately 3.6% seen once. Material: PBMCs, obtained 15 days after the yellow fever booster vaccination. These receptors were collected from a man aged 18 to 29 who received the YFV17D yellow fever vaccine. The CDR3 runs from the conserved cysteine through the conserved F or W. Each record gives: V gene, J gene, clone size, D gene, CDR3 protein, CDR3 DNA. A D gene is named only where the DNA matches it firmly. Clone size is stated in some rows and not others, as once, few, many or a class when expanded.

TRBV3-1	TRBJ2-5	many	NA	CASSQTSGKETQYF	TGTGCCAGCAGCCAAACTAGTGGGAAAGAGACCCAGTACTTC
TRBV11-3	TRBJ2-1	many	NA	CASSQKQGDYNEQFF	TGTGCCAGCAGCCAAAAACAGGGAGACTACAATGAGCAGTTCTTC
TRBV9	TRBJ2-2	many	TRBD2	CASSVALGAGGFTGELFF	TGTGCCAGCAGCGTAGCTCTCGGAGCGGGGGGCTTTACCGGGGAGCTGTTTTTT
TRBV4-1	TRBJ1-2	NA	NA	CASSQTRTAPSF	TGCGCCAGCAGCCAAACAAGGACAGCCCCATCCTTC
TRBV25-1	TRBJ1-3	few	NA	CASSEYVGQVSGNTIYF	TGTGCCAGCAGTGAATACGTGGGGCAAGTGTCCGGAAACACCATATATTTT
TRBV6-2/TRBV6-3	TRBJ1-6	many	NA	CATRDPYVVTPLHF	TGTGCCACCCGGGACCCCTACGTCGTAACACCCCTCCACTTT
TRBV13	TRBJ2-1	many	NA	CASTMGTGEQFF	TGTGCCAGCACCATGGGAACCGGTGAGCAGTTCTTC
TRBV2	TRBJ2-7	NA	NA	CASRENLGEQYF	TGTGCCAGCAGGGAAAACCTTGGCGAGCAGTACTTC
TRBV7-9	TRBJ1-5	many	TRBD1	CASRQTGGDQPQHF	TGTGCCAGCAGGCAAACAGGGGGGGATCAGCCCCAGCATTTT
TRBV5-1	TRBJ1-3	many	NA	CASSLSHPTSGNTIYF	TGCGCCAGCAGCTTGAGTCATCCGACCTCTGGAAACACCATATATTTT
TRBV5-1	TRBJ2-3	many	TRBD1	CASSWTGPDTQYF	TGCGCCAGCAGCTGGACAGGGCCAGATACGCAGTATTTT
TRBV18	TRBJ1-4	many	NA	CASSPRTVTNEKLFF	TGTGCCAGCTCACCCCGGACAGTAACTAATGAAAAACTGTTTTTT
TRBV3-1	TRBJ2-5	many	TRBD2	CASRGTSGGSSQYF	TGTGCCAGCAGGGGGACTAGCGGGGGGTCCTCCCAGTACTTC
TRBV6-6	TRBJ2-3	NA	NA	CASSFGQIRADTQYF	TGTGCCAGCAGTTTCGGACAGATAAGGGCAGATACGCAGTATTTT
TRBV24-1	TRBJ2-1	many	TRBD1	CATSDPGTGVLNEQFF	TGTGCCACCAGTGATCCCGGGACAGGGGTTCTCAATGAGCAGTTCTTC
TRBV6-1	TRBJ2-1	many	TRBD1	CASKTDRGFYNEQFF	TGTGCCAGTAAAACGGACAGGGGTTTTTACAATGAGCAGTTCTTC
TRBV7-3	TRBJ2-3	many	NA	CASGDWPSTDTQYF	TGTGCCAGCGGGGACTGGCCAAGCACAGATACGCAGTATTTT
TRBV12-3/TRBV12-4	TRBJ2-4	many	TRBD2	CASTLRGLGLAEKAKNIQYF	TGTGCCAGCACCCTTAGAGGGTTGGGGCTAGCGGAAAAAGCCAAAAACATTCAGTACTTC
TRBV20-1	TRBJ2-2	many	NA	CSARLTASGELFF	TGCAGTGCTAGATTGACCGCTAGCGGGGAGCTGTTTTTT
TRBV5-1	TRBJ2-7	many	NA	CASSSQFYEQYF	TGCGCCAGCAGTTCCCAATTCTACGAGCAGTACTTC
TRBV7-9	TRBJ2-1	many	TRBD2	CASSTKTSGGRLNEQFF	TGTGCCAGCAGCACGAAGACTAGCGGGGGGCGTTTAAATGAGCAGTTCTTC
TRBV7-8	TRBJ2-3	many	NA	CASSFSPGRTADTQYF	TGTGCCAGCAGCTTTTCTCCTGGGAGGACCGCAGATACGCAGTATTTT
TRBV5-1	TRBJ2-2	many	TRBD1	CASSPHPDRTNTGELFF	TGCGCCAGCAGCCCACACCCGGACAGGACGAACACCGGGGAGCTGTTTTTT
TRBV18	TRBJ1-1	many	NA	CASSPYRGTEAFF	TGTGCCAGCTCACCATATAGGGGCACTGAAGCTTTCTTT
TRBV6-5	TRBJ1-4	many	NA	CASRLMGVNEKLFF	TGTGCCAGCAGACTAATGGGGGTAAATGAAAAACTGTTTTTT
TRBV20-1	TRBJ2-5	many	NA	CSASRESIGKTQYF	TGCAGTGCTAGTCGGGAAAGCATCGGGAAGACCCAGTACTTC